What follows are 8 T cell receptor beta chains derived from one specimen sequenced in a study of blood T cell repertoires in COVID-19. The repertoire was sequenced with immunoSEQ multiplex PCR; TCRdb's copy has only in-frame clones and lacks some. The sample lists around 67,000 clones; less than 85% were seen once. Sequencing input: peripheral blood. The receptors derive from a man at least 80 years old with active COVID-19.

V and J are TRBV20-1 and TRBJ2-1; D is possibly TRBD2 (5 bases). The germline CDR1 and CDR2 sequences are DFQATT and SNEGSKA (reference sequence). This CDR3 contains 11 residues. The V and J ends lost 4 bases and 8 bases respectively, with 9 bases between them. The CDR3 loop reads CSAISADEQFF. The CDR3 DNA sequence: TGCAGTGCTATTTCAGCGGATGAGCAGTTCTTC.

CDR3 DNA: TGTGCCAGCAGCCCAGACAGGCTATTTGGCTACACCTTC. Translation gives CASSPDRLFGYTF. The chain uses TRBV6-5 and TRBJ1-2; TRBD1 might be the D (6 bases). Germline V gene data show CDR1 as MNHEY and CDR2 as SVGAGI. V lost 6 bases and J 7 bases, leaving 15 bases between the germline ends. This CDR3 is 13 amino acids long.

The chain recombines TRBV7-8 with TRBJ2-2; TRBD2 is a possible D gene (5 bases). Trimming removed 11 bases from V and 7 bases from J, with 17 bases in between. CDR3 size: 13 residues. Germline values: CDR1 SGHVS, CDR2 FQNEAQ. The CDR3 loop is CAGVGSPGGELFF. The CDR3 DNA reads TGTGCCGGGGTAGGGAGTCCCGGCGGGGAGCTGTTTTTT.

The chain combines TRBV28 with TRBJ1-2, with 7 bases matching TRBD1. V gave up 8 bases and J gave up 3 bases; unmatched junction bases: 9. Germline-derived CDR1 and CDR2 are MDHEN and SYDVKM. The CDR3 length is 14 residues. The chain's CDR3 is CASLTPGQYYGYTF. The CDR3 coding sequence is TGTGCCAGCCTTACTCCGGGACAGTACTATGGCTACACCTTC.

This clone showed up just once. This chain's CDR3 is CASSSIAGGPGRIQYF. CDR3 nucleotides: TGTGCCAGTAGTTCGATAGCGGGAGGGCCGGGTAGGATTCAGTACTTC. V gene TRBV19 combines with J gene TRBJ2-4; 11 bases fit TRBD2. The V gene end was trimmed by 5 bases and the J gene end by 10 bases; junction bases not matched to a gene: 13. Germline V lookup: CDR1 LNHDA, CDR2 SQIVND (reference sequence). The CDR3 has 16 residues. Combining the CDR3 with reference TRBV19 and TRBJ2-4 gives the whole variable domain DGGITQSPKYLFRKEGQNVTLSCEQNLNHDAMYWYRQDPGQGLRLIYYSQIVNDFQKGDIAEGYSVSREKKESFPLTVTSAQKNPTAFYLCASSSIAGGPGRIQYFGAGTRLSVL.

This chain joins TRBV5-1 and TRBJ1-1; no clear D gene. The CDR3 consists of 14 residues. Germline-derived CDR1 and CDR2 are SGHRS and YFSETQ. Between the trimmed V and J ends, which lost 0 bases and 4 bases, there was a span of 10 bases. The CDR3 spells CASSLAVGSTEAFF. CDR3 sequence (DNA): TGCGCCAGCAGCTTGGCCGTAGGGAGCACTGAAGCTTTCTTT. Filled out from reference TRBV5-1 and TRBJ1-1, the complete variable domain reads KAGVTQTPRYLIKTRGQQVTLSCSPISGHRSVSWYQQTPGQGLQFLFEYFSETQRNKGNFPGRFSGRQFSNSRSEMNVSTLELGDSALYLCASSLAVGSTEAFFGQGTRLTVV.

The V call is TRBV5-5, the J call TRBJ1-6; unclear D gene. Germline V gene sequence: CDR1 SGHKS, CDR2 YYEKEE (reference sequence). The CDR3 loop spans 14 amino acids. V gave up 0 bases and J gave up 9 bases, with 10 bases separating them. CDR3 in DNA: TGTGCCAGCAGCTTGGGTGGGCGGGGTTCACCCCTCCACTTT. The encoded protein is CASSLGGRGSPLHF.

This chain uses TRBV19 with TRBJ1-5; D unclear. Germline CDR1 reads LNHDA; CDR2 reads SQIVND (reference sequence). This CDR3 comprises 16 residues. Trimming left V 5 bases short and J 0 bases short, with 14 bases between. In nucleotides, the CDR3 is TGTGCCAGTAGTTCCACGTTCGGGAATAGCAATCAGCCCCAGCATTTT. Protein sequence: CASSSTFGNSNQPQHF.